This passage covers 13 T cell receptor beta chains from one sample sequenced in a study of T cell responses to AZD1222 COVID-19 vaccine. Sequenced by immunoSEQ multiplex PCR; TCRdb stores in-frame clones only, minus some. The sample lists tens of thousands of clones, approximately 88% occurring once. The sample consisted of peripheral blood, taken 28 days after the second dose of the MenACWY control vaccine. The receptors here all came from an adult who received the MenACWY meningococcal vaccine as a control.

J is TRBJ2-1 and V is TRBV7-2; a weak D match, TRBD2 (6 bases). Deletions cut 2 bases from V and 0 bases from J, with 11 bases between. CDR3 length: 16 residues. Germline CDR1 reads SGHTA; CDR2 reads FQGNSA. The CDR3 loop reads CASSLRDSSSYNEQFF. For the CDR3, the DNA is TGTGCCAGCAGCTTAAGGGACTCCAGCTCCTACAATGAGCAGTTCTTC.

The chain combines TRBV5-4 with TRBJ1-3, with a weak D call TRBD1 (5 bases). Germline-derived CDR1 and CDR2 are SGHNT and YYREEE (reference sequence). Trimming took off 4 bases at V and 6 bases at J, with 20 bases between the two ends. The CDR3 spans 16 residues. The CDR3 protein is CASSTRRRGGPNTIYF. DNA of the CDR3: TGTGCCAGCAGCACACGGAGAAGGGGAGGACCAAACACCATATATTTT.

This CDR3 reads CASSPNTGELFF. The CDR3 DNA is TGTGCCAGCAGCCCGAACACCGGGGAGCTGTTTTTT. The chain links TRBV3-1 (or the pseudogene TRBV3-2) to TRBJ2-2; D uncertain. Trimming pared 4 bases from V and 0 bases from J, leaving 0 bases between. The CDR3 covers 12 residues. Germline loops: CDR1 LGHDT, CDR2 YNNKEL (reference sequence).

A single count supports this clone. The rearrangement uses TRBV6-5 and TRBJ1-1; 7 nucleotides match TRBD1. Trimming cost V 4 bases and J 5 bases; bases outside gene matches: 4. Germline V gene sequence: CDR1 MNHEY, CDR2 SVGAGI. This CDR3 spans 13 amino acids. In DNA, the CDR3 is TGTGCCAGCAGTTCCTTGGGACAGACTGAAGCTTTCTTT. It codes for CASSSLGQTEAFF.

This chain joins TRBV7-9 and TRBJ1-6, with unresolved D. Germline V gene lookup returns CDR1 SEHNR and CDR2 FQNEAQ (reference sequence). The V and J ends lost 8 bases and 7 bases respectively, with 18 bases between them. This CDR3 spans 15 amino acids. The CDR3 region has the DNA TGTGCCAGCCAAACCAACACCTCCCTAAATTCACCCCTCCACTTT. Protein: CASQTNTSLNSPLHF.

The V gene is TRBV19, the J gene TRBJ2-5, with TRBD1 matching over 11 bases. Germline assignment: CDR1 LNHDA and CDR2 SQIVND (reference sequence). V shed 4 bases and J 6 bases; nucleotides not matched to a gene: 4. This CDR3 comprises 14 residues. In nucleotides, the CDR3 is TGTGCCAGTAGTACCGGGACAGGGGGACAGACCCAGTACTTC. Protein: CASSTGTGGQTQYF.

This clone was found a few times. The J gene is TRBJ1-1, the V gene TRBV6-4, with D hard to call. The CDR3 sequence is 13 residues long. The V and J ends lost 2 bases and 2 bases respectively, with 6 bases between them. Per the germline V gene, CDR1 is MRHNA and CDR2 is SNTAGT. CDR3 protein: CASSDLPNTEAFF. In DNA form, the CDR3 reads TGTGCCAGCAGTGACCTCCCCAACACTGAAGCTTTCTTT.

The chain couples TRBV3-1 (or the pseudogene TRBV3-2) to TRBJ2-1; D may be TRBD1 or TRBD2 (7 bases each). This CDR3 spans 17 amino acids. CDR1 and CDR2 from the germline V gene are LGHDT and YNNKEL (reference sequence). V gave up 4 bases and J gave up 2 bases, with 18 bases separating them. The CDR3 reads CASSPIASGTAYNEQFF. The CDR3, as DNA: TGTGCCAGCAGCCCAATCGCAAGCGGGACAGCCTACAATGAGCAGTTCTTC.

This clone was recorded once. This chain links TRBV6-5 with TRBJ1-2, with D possibly matching TRBD1 (6 bases). The ends were cut back, 2 bases at V and 8 bases at J, with 12 bases in the middle. This CDR3 has 13 residues. The germline V gene encodes CDR1 MNHEY and CDR2 SVGAGI. CDR3 protein: CASSYGHRDGYTF. In DNA form, the CDR3 reads TGTGCCAGCAGTTACGGTCACAGGGACGGCTACACCTTC.

The count of this clone is one. The chain recombines TRBV15 with TRBJ2-5, with TRBD1 matching 9 bases. V shed 0 bases, J shed 6 bases, and the junction held 5 bases outside the gene matches. CDR1 is LNHNV, CDR2 YYDKDF, per germline (reference sequence). The CDR3 consists of 15 residues. CDR3 bases: TGTGCCACCAGCAGAGACGGGACAGGGTGGAAGACCCAGTACTTC. This codes for CATSRDGTGWKTQYF.

This rearrangement joins TRBV19 to TRBJ1-5; D is undetermined. Germline loops: CDR1 LNHDA, CDR2 SQIVND (reference sequence). Trimming removed 4 bases at V and 10 bases at J, with 20 bases between. This CDR3 is 15 amino acids long. CDR3 loop: CASSTEGGPNDPQHF. CDR3 nucleotide sequence: TGTGCCAGTAGTACGGAAGGAGGGCCCAATGATCCCCAGCATTTT.

V is TRBV6-5 and J is TRBJ1-1; D is possibly TRBD1 (5 bases). CDR1 MNHEY and CDR2 SVGAGI come from the germline V gene. This CDR3 is built from 12 residues. The CDR3 coding sequence is TGTGCTGTAAAGGGACCGAACACTGAAGCTTTCTTT. This codes for CAVKGPNTEAFF.

The chain couples TRBV19 to TRBJ1-1; the D gene is possibly TRBD1 (5 bases). CDR1 and CDR2 from the germline V gene are LNHDA and SQIVND (reference sequence). The CDR3 spans 15 residues. Trimming took 2 bases from V and 0 from J, leaving 10 bases between them. CDR3 amino acids: CASSILTDMNTEAFF. The CDR3 region has the DNA TGTGCCAGTAGTATACTGACAGACATGAACACTGAAGCTTTCTTT. The entire variable domain, with the rest obtained from reference TRBV19 and TRBJ1-1, is as follows: DGGITQSPKYLFRKEGQNVTLSCEQNLNHDAMYWYRQDPGQGLRLIYYSQIVNDFQKGDIAEGYSVSREKKESFPLTVTSAQKNPTAFYLCASSILTDMNTEAFFGQGTRLTVV.